This TCR beta chain appears in the sequencing data of a study of cytomegalovirus exposure and HLA in healthy donors. Study outcomes and limitations: With further analysis later on, most CMV-associated TCR beta chains appeared HLA-restricted. In an earlier analysis, most TCR beta V segments were productive about 87% or about 30% of the time. Many donors carried some public TCRs, although rarity characterized most TCR sequences.

Germline assignment: CDR1 SGHAT and CDR2 FQNNGV. This CDR3 region has 12 residues. In regard to this clone: Antigen specificity is unknown.

In the PCR, 60 Vbeta and 13 Jbeta primers were used. Produced via immunoSEQ multiplex PCR; TCRdb's table is partial and in-frame only. This table holds fewer than 250,000 clones, around 87% found once. This receptor was obtained from a man younger than 40 in good health and CMV-seronegative. The chain joins TRBV11-2 to TRBJ2-5; D is undetermined. Matching the DNA end better, TRBJ2-7 makes the J call doubtful. Sequenced sample: PBMCs. The CDR3: CASSPGFYEQYF. The CDR3 DNA is TGTGCCAGCAGCCCCGGTTTCTACGAGCAGTACTTC.